This entry lists 28 T cell receptor beta chains sequenced from one sample in a study of T cell responses to AZD1222 COVID-19 vaccine. Assay: immunoSEQ multiplex PCR; the TCRdb copy retains only in-frame clones and omits some. The table has 54,000 or so clones, nearly 90% seen once. This specimen consisted of peripheral blood, obtained on day 0 of AZD1222 vaccination. Source of these receptors: an adult in good health.

This clone has only one observation. The gene calls are TRBV6-5 and TRBJ2-7, with D hard to call. This CDR3 contains 11 residues. CDR1 is MNHEY and CDR2 is SVGAGI in the germline V gene. Deletions cut 6 bases from V and 6 bases from J, with 9 bases between. Here the CDR3 DNA reads TGTGCCAGCAGCCGGGTTCGCGAGCAGTACTTC. Protein product: CASSRVREQYF.

This clone occurred a few times. The rearrangement joins TRBV7-3 to TRBJ2-7; D possibly corresponds to TRBD1 (6 bases). Trimming shortened V by 5 bases and J by 2 bases, and 10 bases separated the two germline ends. This CDR3 is built from 13 residues. Per the germline V gene, CDR1 is SGHTA and CDR2 is FQGTGA. CDR3 protein: CASSRSGAYEQYF. The DNA of the CDR3 is TGTGCCAGCAGCCGTTCAGGGGCCTACGAGCAGTACTTC.

A remark on this clone: One junction end does not reproduce the germline sequence, and a read error may be involved. V usage is TRBV7-7 and J usage is TRBJ2-7; maybe TRBD1 (5 bases). Looked up from germline, CDR1 is SSHAT and CDR2 is FNYEAQ (reference sequence). The CDR3 spans 14 residues. The CDR3 protein is CASSFRRDSYEQYF. The CDR3 coding sequence is TGTGCTAGCAGCTTCCGCAGGGACTCCTACGAGCAGTACTTC. The full variable domain, its missing parts supplied by reference TRBV7-7 and TRBJ2-7, is GAGVSQSPRYKVTKRGQDVTLRCDPISSHATLYWYQQALGQGPEFLTYFNYEAQPDKSGLPSDRFSAERPEGSISTLTIQRTEQRDSAMYRCASSFRRDSYEQYFGPGTRLTVT.

This clone was detected a few times. V is TRBV7-9 and J is TRBJ1-1, with 10 bases fitting TRBD1. There are 17 residues in the CDR3. With V trimmed by 5 bases and J by 6 bases, 15 bases remained unmatched. CDR1 and CDR2 (germline): SEHNR, FQNEAQ (reference sequence). The CDR3 region is CASSPITPGTGDAEAFF. As DNA, the CDR3 is TGTGCCAGCAGCCCGATCACTCCCGGGACAGGGGACGCTGAAGCTTTCTTT.

This rearrangement joins TRBV12-3 or TRBV12-4 to TRBJ1-2; no definite D call. This CDR3 contains 12 residues. Trimming shortened V by 3 bases and J by 4 bases, and 6 bases separated the two germline ends. The CDR3 DNA sequence: TGTGCCAGCAGTTTCCGAGTCTATGGCTACACCTTC. Translated, it gives CASSFRVYGYTF.

CDR3 in amino acids: CASSLGGTNQPQHF. In nucleotides, the CDR3 is TGTGCCAGCAGTTTGGGGGGTACCAATCAGCCCCAGCATTTT. This rearrangement joins TRBV28 to TRBJ1-5, with D maybe TRBD1 (5 bases). The CDR3 runs 14 residues. The V gene lost 3 bases and the J gene lost 3 bases, with 9 bases spanning the gap. CDR1 and CDR2 (germline): MDHEN, SYDVKM.

The chain carries TRBV15 and TRBJ1-1; perhaps TRBD1 as D (5 bases). The germline V and J ends were trimmed by 4 bases and 7 bases, with 19 bases remaining between them. Germline-derived CDR1 and CDR2 are LNHNV and YYDKDF (reference sequence). The CDR3 has 15 residues. The CDR3 spells CATSKGGTAEGEAFF. As DNA, the CDR3 is TGTGCCACCAGCAAGGGAGGGACTGCCGAAGGTGAAGCTTTCTTT.

This clone was observed a few times. The chain couples TRBV6-5 to TRBJ1-3; D is unresolved. Germline lookup yields CDR1 MNHEY and CDR2 SVGAGI. V shed 4 bases and J shed 5 bases, with 6 bases lying between them. The CDR3 has 12 residues. This chain's CDR3 is CASSSGRNTIYF. CDR3 bases: TGTGCCAGCAGTTCGGGTCGAAACACCATATATTTT.

This clone was seen just once. This chain joins TRBV29-1 and TRBJ1-2, with D tentatively TRBD1 (5 bases). This CDR3 has 14 amino acids. Germline V lookup: CDR1 SQVTM, CDR2 ANQGSEA. The V and J ends lost 4 bases and 4 bases respectively, with 16 bases between them. DNA of the CDR3: TGCAGCGTTGTAGACCCTTCAGACAGCTATGGCTACACCTTC. It encodes CSVVDPSDSYGYTF.

This chain joins TRBV5-4 and TRBJ2-5; 12 bases are shared with TRBD2. This CDR3 has 15 amino acids. With V trimmed by 3 bases and J by 3 bases, 3 bases remained unmatched. Germline-derived CDR1 and CDR2 are SGHNT and YYREEE (reference sequence). CDR3 sequence (DNA): TGTGCCAGCAGCTCTCGACTAGCGGGAGAAGAGACCCAGTACTTC. This sequence encodes CASSSRLAGEETQYF.

The V and J genes are TRBV5-6 and TRBJ2-7, with 8 nucleotides matching TRBD1. The ends lost 4 bases at V and 3 bases at J; junction bases unmatched: 15. CDR1 and CDR2 (germline): SGHDT, YYEEEE. This CDR3 has 17 amino acids. This chain's CDR3 is CASSERSLRQGLYEQYF. The CDR3 DNA sequence: TGTGCCAGCAGCGAACGTAGTTTACGACAGGGGCTCTACGAGCAGTACTTC.

This sequence joins TRBV19 and TRBJ1-2, with 8 nucleotides matching TRBD1. The germline V gene has CDR1 LNHDA and CDR2 SQIVND (reference sequence). V gave up 1 base and J gave up 3 bases; unmatched junction bases: 7. The CDR3 has 16 residues. CDR3 sequence reads: CASSIVGGTGDYGYTF. The DNA for the CDR3 is TGTGCCAGTAGTATAGTCGGCGGGACAGGTGACTATGGCTACACCTTC.

V gene TRBV19 combines with J gene TRBJ1-5; no firm D call. The CDR3 is 15 amino acids. Trimming stripped 7 bases from V and 5 bases from J, with 18 bases between. Germline CDR1 is LNHDA and CDR2 is SQIVND (reference sequence). In nucleotides, the CDR3 is TGTGCCAGTACCTCTAACGTGTTGGGGTATCAGCCCCAGCATTTT. This codes for CASTSNVLGYQPQHF.

In DNA form, the CDR3 reads TGCGCCAGCAGCCAAGATCACAGGGTCGGCTACACCTTC. Protein product: CASSQDHRVGYTF. V is TRBV4-3 and J is TRBJ1-2; weak D call: TRBD1 (6 bases). Deletions cut 0 bases from V and 8 bases from J, with 10 bases between. The CDR3 consists of 13 residues. CDR1 is LGHNA and CDR2 is YSLEER in the germline V gene.

The J gene is TRBJ1-5, the V gene TRBV7-8, with TRBD1 identical over 7 bases. Germline V gene sequence: CDR1 SGHVS, CDR2 FQNEAQ. The J segment lost 2 bases and the V segment lost 5 bases, leaving 15 bases of the junction unmatched. This CDR3 comprises 18 residues. CDR3 residues: CASSILPAQGGGNQPQHF. The CDR3 DNA is TGTGCCAGCAGCATATTACCGGCTCAGGGGGGAGGCAATCAGCCCCAGCATTTT. The full variable domain, rest sourced from reference TRBV7-8 and TRBJ1-5, is GAGVSQSPRYKVAKRGQDVALRCDPISGHVSLFWYQQALGQGPEFLTYFQNEAQLDKSGLPSDRFFAERPEGSVSTLKIQRTQQEDSAVYLCASSILPAQGGGNQPQHFGDGTRLSIL.

The chain is built from TRBV6-5 and TRBJ1-1; D call uncertain. This CDR3 region has 13 residues. V was pared by 5 bases and J by 1 base, with 8 bases between. CDR1 is MNHEY and CDR2 is SVGAGI in the germline V gene. The CDR3 sequence is CASSRGPNTEAFF. Written as DNA, the CDR3 is TGTGCCAGCAGTAGAGGGCCGAACACTGAAGCTTTCTTT.

This sequence joins TRBV28 and TRBJ2-7; D gene ambiguous. With 7 bases removed from V and 3 bases from J, the gap between germline ends came to 10 bases. CDR1 and CDR2 from the germline V gene are MDHEN and SYDVKM. The CDR3 has 12 amino acids. This chain's CDR3 is CASTISFYEQYF. CDR3 nucleotide sequence: TGTGCCAGCACCATTTCTTTCTACGAGCAGTACTTC.

This clone has just a few counts. The chain uses TRBV6-2 or TRBV6-3 and TRBJ1-2, with D hard to call. The CDR3 has 13 amino acids. V was pared by 5 bases and J by 4 bases, with 11 bases between. Per the germline V gene, CDR1 is MNHEY and CDR2 is SVGEGT. Here the CDR3 reads CASSGRRSYGYTF. The CDR3 nucleotides are TGTGCCAGCAGTGGACGGCGATCCTATGGCTACACCTTC.

This chain uses TRBV5-4 with TRBJ1-2; 9 nucleotides agree with TRBD1. The CDR3 length is 13 residues. J was trimmed by 4 bases and V by 4 bases; bases with no gene match: 2. Per the germline V gene, CDR1 is SGHNT and CDR2 is YYREEE (reference sequence). CDR3 sequence reads: CASSRTGAYGYTF. The CDR3 region has the DNA TGTGCCAGCAGCCGGACAGGGGCCTATGGCTACACCTTC.

This clone was counted a single time. The rearrangement uses TRBV7-9 and TRBJ1-5; no clear D gene. This CDR3 region has 15 residues. Germline CDR1 SEHNR, CDR2 FQNEAQ (reference sequence). Trimming removed 7 bases from V and 0 bases from J, with 13 bases in between. In DNA form, the CDR3 reads TGTGCCAGCACGCTTGGGGTAGATAGCAATCAGCCCCAGCATTTT. This encodes CASTLGVDSNQPQHF. Based on the CDR3 plus reference TRBV7-9 and TRBJ1-5, the full variable domain is DTGVSQNPRHKITKRGQNVTFRCDPISEHNRLYWYRQTLGQGPEFLTYFQNEAQLEKSRLLSDRFSAERPKGSFSTLEIQRTEQGDSAMYLCASTLGVDSNQPQHFGDGTRLSIL.

J is TRBJ2-1 and V is TRBV30, with 7 bases that match TRBD2. CDR1 GTSNPN and CDR2 SVGIG come from the germline V gene (reference sequence). There are 14 residues in the CDR3. Germline trimming cut 0 bases from V and 3 bases from J; bases unmatched to any gene: 2. CDR3 region: CAWSVASGYNEQFF. The DNA for the CDR3 is TGTGCCTGGAGTGTAGCTAGCGGCTACAATGAGCAGTTCTTC.

J is TRBJ2-7 and V is TRBV19; D unclear. The V gene's germline CDR1 is LNHDA and CDR2 SQIVND (reference sequence). The CDR3 covers 15 residues. V lost 2 bases, J lost 0 bases, and 11 bases lay in between. This CDR3 is CASSITYSSSYEQYF. CDR3 DNA: TGTGCCAGTAGTATAACGTACAGCAGCTCCTACGAGCAGTACTTC.

This clone was counted once. The V and J genes are TRBV5-5 and TRBJ1-3; no definite D call. The CDR3 has 14 residues. The germline V and J ends were trimmed by 1 base and 3 bases, with 8 bases remaining between them. Germline CDR1 and CDR2: SGHKS and YYEKEE (reference sequence). The CDR3 nucleotides read TGTGCCAGCAGCTTGCGAAGGGATGGAAACACCATATATTTT. Protein sequence: CASSLRRDGNTIYF.

The rearrangement links TRBV9 to TRBJ1-6; D may be TRBD1 (5 bases). The CDR3 contains 18 residues. Germline CDR1 is SGDLS and CDR2 is YYNGEE. V lost 0 bases to trimming and J lost 12 bases, with 25 bases between them. CDR3 in amino acids: CASSVDGGKTTEIGPLHF. Here the CDR3 DNA reads TGTGCCAGCAGCGTAGATGGGGGAAAGACAACCGAAATTGGACCCCTCCACTTT.

The chain links TRBV29-1 to TRBJ1-2; D perhaps matches TRBD1 (6 bases). Deletions cut 6 bases from V and 4 bases from J, with 18 bases between. This CDR3 is 14 amino acids long. The germline CDR1 and CDR2 sequences are SQVTM and ANQGSEA. The CDR3 region is CSVPNRDLGYGYTF. In nucleotides, the CDR3 is TGCAGCGTCCCGAACAGGGACCTCGGCTATGGCTACACCTTC.

The chain couples TRBV7-9 to TRBJ1-1; D is undetermined. Trimming stripped 2 bases from V and 11 bases from J, with 12 bases between. This CDR3 spans 12 amino acids. Germline V gene sequence: CDR1 SEHNR, CDR2 FQNEAQ (reference sequence). The CDR3, as DNA: TGTGCCAGCAGCTTAAGGGCTGGGTCCGCTTTCTTT. This codes for CASSLRAGSAFF.

The rearrangement joins TRBV19 to TRBJ1-1; D is unclear. The CDR3 has 14 amino acids. V lost 1 base and J 6 bases, leaving 12 bases between the germline ends. The germline V gene encodes CDR1 LNHDA and CDR2 SQIVND (reference sequence). CDR3: CASSIGSGRAEAFF. CDR3 sequence (DNA): TGTGCCAGTAGTATAGGGAGCGGAAGGGCTGAAGCTTTCTTT. The full variable domain, completed using reference TRBV19 and TRBJ1-1, is DGGITQSPKYLFRKEGQNVTLSCEQNLNHDAMYWYRQDPGQGLRLIYYSQIVNDFQKGDIAEGYSVSREKKESFPLTVTSAQKNPTAFYLCASSIGSGRAEAFFGQGTRLTVV.

This rearrangement joins TRBV19 to TRBJ1-1; possibly TRBD1 for D (5 bases). CDR1 is LNHDA, CDR2 SQIVND, per germline (reference sequence). This CDR3 has 15 amino acids. Deletions cut 5 bases from V and 4 bases from J, with 17 bases between. CDR3: CASSLAAGSGTEAFF. In DNA form, the CDR3 reads TGTGCCAGTAGTCTCGCCGCAGGGTCGGGCACTGAAGCTTTCTTT.